Reported below is one T cell receptor beta chain. Its target is unknown. Time point given: persistent/refractory GD, antithyroid drugs over 5 years with positive TRAb. TCR sequences were obtained from RNA taken from PBMCs. The CDR3 totals 17 residues. The junction had 8 bases not matched to a gene; V was cut back by 5 bases and J by 1 base. Germline loops: CDR1 MNHEY, CDR2 SMNVEV (reference sequence). Building of the TCR beta libraries involved iRepertoire HTBI primers and Arm-PCR of CDR3 regions. TCRdb reprocessed the multiplex PCR reads with MiXCR, giving one entry per CDR3 protein. Here the sample spans about 660,000 distinct CDR3 sequences, 30% being singletons. The data originate from a study of regulatory T cells in long-lasting Graves disease. Overall study results and limits: TRBV28, TRBJ1-2 and TRBJ2-5 were segments that persistent disease favored. Researchers examined only peripheral blood and not thyroid tissue.

The input for sequencing was peripheral blood mononuclear cells (PBMCs), taken when the disease was refractory, from a patient treated with antithyroid drugs. The clonotype originates from a female donor with Graves disease. The chain combines TRBV27 with TRBJ2-1; 10 nucleotides line up with TRBD2. Written as DNA, the CDR3 is TGTGCCAGCAGTAAAGCGGGGGGGGCCTTGTCCTACAATGAGCAGTTCTTC. Protein product: CASSKAGGALSYNEQFF.